Presented here are 6 T cell receptor beta chains from one specimen sequenced in a study of hypomethylating agent response in myelodysplastic syndrome. Some clones are missing from TCRdb's copy, which holds only in-frame ones; the method was immunoSEQ multiplex PCR. The sample has thousands of clones; 80% to 90% are singletons. The starting material was bone marrow, obtained before or after starting hypomethylating agent treatment for myelodysplastic syndrome (not recorded which). Every receptor here comes from a human donor with myelodysplastic syndrome.

This chain's CDR3 is CASSWGASTDTQYF. CDR3 bases: TGTGCCAGCAGTTGGGGGGCTAGCACAGATACGCAGTATTTT. The rearrangement uses TRBV27 and TRBJ2-3, with D possibly called TRBD1 or TRBD2 (6 bases each). The germline V gene encodes CDR1 MNHEY and CDR2 SMNVEV (reference sequence). The CDR3 totals 14 residues. Trimming shortened V by 4 bases and J by 0 bases, and 8 bases separated the two germline ends.

The genes are TRBV6-1 and TRBJ2-5; TRBD1 agrees at 8 bases. The CDR3 totals 13 residues. The germline CDR1 and CDR2 sequences are MNHNS and SASEGT. After removal of 1 base from V and 9 bases from J, the junction contained 4 bases not matched to a gene. DNA for the CDR3: TGTGCCAGCAGTGAAGGACAGGGGCTATCCCAGTACTTC. Its translation is CASSEGQGLSQYF.

The chain is built from TRBV20-1 and TRBJ2-5; D not resolved. With 4 bases removed from V and 2 bases from J, the gap between germline ends came to 5 bases. The CDR3 covers 11 residues. Germline CDR1 DFQATT, CDR2 SNEGSKA (reference sequence). The CDR3 sequence: CSAMSQETQYF. As DNA, the CDR3 is TGCAGTGCTATGAGTCAAGAGACCCAGTACTTC.

The gene calls are TRBV25-1 and TRBJ2-1, with D unresolved. Trimming took off 9 bases at V and 5 bases at J, with 5 bases between the two ends. The CDR3 is 10 residues long. From germline, CDR1 is MGHDK and CDR2 SYGVNS. The CDR3 DNA follows: TGTGCCAGGGGTCACAATGAGCAGTTCTTC. Amino acids: CARGHNEQFF.

The chain uses TRBV5-1 and TRBJ2-1; 9 bases are a match to TRBD2. V lost 1 base, J lost 8 bases, and 7 bases stayed unmatched. The CDR3 spans 15 residues. Per the germline V gene, CDR1 is SGHRS and CDR2 is YFSETQ. The DNA of the CDR3 is TGCGCCAGCAGCTTGAATAGCGGGAGCTTCTATGAGCAGTTCTTC. It translates to CASSLNSGSFYEQFF.

V gene TRBV11-2 combines with J gene TRBJ2-1, with 7 bases fitting TRBD1. V lost 5 bases, J lost 9 bases, and 10 bases stayed unmatched. CDR1 and CDR2 (germline): SGHAT, FQNNGV. This CDR3 comprises 14 residues. CDR3 amino acids: CASSQWTGSVEQFF. CDR3 DNA sequence: TGTGCCAGCAGCCAGTGGACAGGTTCAGTTGAGCAGTTCTTC.